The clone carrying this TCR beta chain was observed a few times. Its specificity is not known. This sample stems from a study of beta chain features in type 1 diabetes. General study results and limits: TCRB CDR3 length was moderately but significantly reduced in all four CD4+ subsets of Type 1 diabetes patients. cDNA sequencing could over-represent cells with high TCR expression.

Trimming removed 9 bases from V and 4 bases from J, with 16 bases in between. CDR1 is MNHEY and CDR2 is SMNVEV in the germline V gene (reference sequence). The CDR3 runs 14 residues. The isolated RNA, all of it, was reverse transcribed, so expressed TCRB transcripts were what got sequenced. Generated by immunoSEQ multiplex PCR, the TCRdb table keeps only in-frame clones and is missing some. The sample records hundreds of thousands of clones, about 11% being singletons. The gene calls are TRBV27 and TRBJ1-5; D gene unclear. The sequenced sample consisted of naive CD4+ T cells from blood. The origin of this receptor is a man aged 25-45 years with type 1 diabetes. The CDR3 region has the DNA TGTGCCAGTTCCACCGGGTTGTGGAATCAGCCCCAGCATTTT. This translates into CASSTGLWNQPQHF.